This T cell receptor beta chain was recorded in a study of cytomegalovirus exposure and HLA in healthy donors. Use of 60 Vbeta and 13 Jbeta primers characterized the PCR. The data were produced by immunoSEQ multiplex PCR, yet TCRdb's version contains in-frame clones alone and is incomplete. The table for this sample gives about 170,000 clones. Germline V CDR1 and CDR2: MNHEY, SMNVEV (reference sequence). J lost 5 bases, V lost 1 base, and 13 bases had no gene match. The CDR3 totals 19 residues. This receptor was identified in a woman aged 60 to 75 in good health and CMV-seronegative. Sequenced sample: PBMCs. The chain uses TRBV27 and TRBJ2-1, with 11 bases fitting TRBD2. The CDR3 region is CASSLFTSGGPRGNNEQFF. The CDR3 DNA reads as TGTGCCAGCAGTTTATTTACTAGCGGGGGACCCCGGGGGAACAATGAGCAGTTCTTC.